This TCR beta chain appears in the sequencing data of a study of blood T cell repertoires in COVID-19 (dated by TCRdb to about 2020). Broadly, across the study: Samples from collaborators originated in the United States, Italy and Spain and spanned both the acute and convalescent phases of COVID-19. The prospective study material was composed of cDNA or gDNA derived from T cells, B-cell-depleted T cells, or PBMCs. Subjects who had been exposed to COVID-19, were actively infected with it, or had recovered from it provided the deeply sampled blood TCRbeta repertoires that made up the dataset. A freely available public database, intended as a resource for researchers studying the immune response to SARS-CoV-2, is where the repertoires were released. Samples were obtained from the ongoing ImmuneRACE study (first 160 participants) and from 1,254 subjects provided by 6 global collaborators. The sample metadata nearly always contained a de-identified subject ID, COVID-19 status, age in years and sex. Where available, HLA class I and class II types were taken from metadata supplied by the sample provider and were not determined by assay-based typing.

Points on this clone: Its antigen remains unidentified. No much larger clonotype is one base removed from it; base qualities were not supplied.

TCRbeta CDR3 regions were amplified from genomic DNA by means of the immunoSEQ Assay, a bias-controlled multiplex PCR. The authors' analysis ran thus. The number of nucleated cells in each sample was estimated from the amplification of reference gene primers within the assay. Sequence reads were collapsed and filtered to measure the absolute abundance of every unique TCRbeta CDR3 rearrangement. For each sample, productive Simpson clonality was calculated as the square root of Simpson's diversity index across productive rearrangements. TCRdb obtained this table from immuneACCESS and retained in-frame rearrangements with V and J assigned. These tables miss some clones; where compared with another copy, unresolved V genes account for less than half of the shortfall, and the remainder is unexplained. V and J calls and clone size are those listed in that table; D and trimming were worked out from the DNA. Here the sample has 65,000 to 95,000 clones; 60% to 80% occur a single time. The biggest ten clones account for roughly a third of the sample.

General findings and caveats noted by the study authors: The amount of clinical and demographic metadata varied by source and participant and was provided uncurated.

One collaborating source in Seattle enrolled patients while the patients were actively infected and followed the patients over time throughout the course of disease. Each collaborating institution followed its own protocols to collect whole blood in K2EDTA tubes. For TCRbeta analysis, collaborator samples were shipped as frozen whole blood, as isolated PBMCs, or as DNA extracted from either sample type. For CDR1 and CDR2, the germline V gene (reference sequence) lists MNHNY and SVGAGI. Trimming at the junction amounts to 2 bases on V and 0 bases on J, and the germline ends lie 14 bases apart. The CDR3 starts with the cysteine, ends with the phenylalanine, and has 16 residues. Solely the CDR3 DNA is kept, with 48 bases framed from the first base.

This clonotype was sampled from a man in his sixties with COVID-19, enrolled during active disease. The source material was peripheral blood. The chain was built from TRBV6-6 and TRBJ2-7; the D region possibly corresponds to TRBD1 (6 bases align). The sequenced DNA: TGTGCCAGCAGTTACAGCAGGGGATCCTACTCCTACGAGCAGTACTTC. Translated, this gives CASSYSRGSYSYEQYF.